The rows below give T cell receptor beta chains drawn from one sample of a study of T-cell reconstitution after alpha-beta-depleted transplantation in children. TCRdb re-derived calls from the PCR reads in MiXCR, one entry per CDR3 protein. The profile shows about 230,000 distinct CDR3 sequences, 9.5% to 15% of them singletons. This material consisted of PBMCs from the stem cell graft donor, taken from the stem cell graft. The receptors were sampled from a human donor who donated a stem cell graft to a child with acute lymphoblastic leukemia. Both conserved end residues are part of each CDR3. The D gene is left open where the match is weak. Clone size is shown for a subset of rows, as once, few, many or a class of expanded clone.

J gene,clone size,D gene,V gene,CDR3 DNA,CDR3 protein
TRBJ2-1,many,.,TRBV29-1,TGCAGCGTTGAAGTGGTGGGGCTCTACAATGAGCAGTTCTTC,CSVEVVGLYNEQFF
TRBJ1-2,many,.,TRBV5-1,TGCGCCAGCAGCTTGGTATCAGGGAAATATGGCTACACCTTC,CASSLVSGKYGYTF
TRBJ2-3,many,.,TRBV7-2,TGTGCCAGCAGCCCTCTAACCCTCACAGATACGCAGTATTTT,CASSPLTLTDTQYF
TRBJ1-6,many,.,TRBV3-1,TGTGCCAGCAGCCAAGTGGGGCCGGGGGTGTCACCCCTCCACTTT,CASSQVGPGVSPLHF
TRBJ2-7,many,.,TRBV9,TGTGCCAGCAGCGCCCGCCCCGACAGCTACTCACCCTACGAGCAGTACTTC,CASSARPDSYSPYEQYF
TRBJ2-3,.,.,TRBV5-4,TGTGCCAGCAGCTTGTTCCCCCCAGACGACTCCACAGATACGCAGTATTTT,CASSLFPPDDSTDTQYF
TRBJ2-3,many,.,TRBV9,TGTGCCAGCAGCTCTCCTAGGACTACCGACACAGATACGCAGTATTTT,CASSSPRTTDTDTQYF
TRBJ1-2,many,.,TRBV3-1,TGTGCCAGCAGCCATGAGTCGGTGCCTGGGTATGGCTACACCTTC,CASSHESVPGYGYTF
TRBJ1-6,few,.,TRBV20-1,TGCAGTGCTAGAGACCCCGGGAAACCCCTCCACTTT,CSARDPGKPLHF
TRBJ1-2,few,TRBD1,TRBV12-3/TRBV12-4,TGTGCCAGCAGGATTGGGGGACAGGGTGGCGGCTACACCTTC,CASRIGGQGGGYTF
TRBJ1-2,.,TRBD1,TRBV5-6,TGTGCCATGAGCCCAGACAGGGAAGCCTATGGCTACACCTTC,CAMSPDREAYGYTF
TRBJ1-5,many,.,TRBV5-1,TGCGCCAGCAGCTTGGGACACAGCAATCAGCCCCAGCATTTT,CASSLGHSNQPQHF
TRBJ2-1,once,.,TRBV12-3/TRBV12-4,TGTGCCAGCAGTTTAAACGTCGTAGAGGGACTTGAGCAGTTCTTC,CASSLNVVEGLEQFF
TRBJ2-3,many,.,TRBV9,TGTGCCAGCAGCGTAGGGGCAGGGGATCATACGCAGTATTTT,CASSVGAGDHTQYF
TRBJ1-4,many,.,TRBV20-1,TGCAGTGCTAGAGTTCCGGGGTTTAATGAAAAACTGTTTTTT,CSARVPGFNEKLFF
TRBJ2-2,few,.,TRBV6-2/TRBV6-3,TGTGCCAGCAGTGCGGGCCCCGGGGAGCTGTTTTTT,CASSAGPGELFF
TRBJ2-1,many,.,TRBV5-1,TGCGCCAGCAGCTACGACAGGCCCTCCTACAATGAGCAGTTCTTC,CASSYDRPSYNEQFF
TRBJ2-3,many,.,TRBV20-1,TGCAGTGCTAGACTGAGGGGTGGCACAGATACGCAGTATTTT,CSARLRGGTDTQYF
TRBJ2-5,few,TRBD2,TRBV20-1,TGCAGTGCTAGGGCCGCGACTAGCGGGGTTCTACAAGAGACCCAGTACTTC,CSARAATSGVLQETQYF
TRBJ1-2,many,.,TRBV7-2,TGTGCCAGCAGCTTAGTGGCTAGCCGGGGCTACACCTTC,CASSLVASRGYTF
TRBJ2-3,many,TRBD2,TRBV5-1,TGCGCCAGCAGCTTGACTAGCGGTGGTGCTAGCACAGATACGCAGTATTTT,CASSLTSGGASTDTQYF
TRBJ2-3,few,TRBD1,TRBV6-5,TGTGCCAGCAGTCTCGACAGGGGCAGCACAGATACGCAGTATTTT,CASSLDRGSTDTQYF
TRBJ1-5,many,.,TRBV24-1,TGTGCCACCAGCGACAGCCGTTCTAGCAATCAGCCCCAGCATTTT,CATSDSRSSNQPQHF
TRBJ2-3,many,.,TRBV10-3,TGTGCCATCAGTGAATCCCGGAGCACAGATACGCAGTATTTT,CAISESRSTDTQYF
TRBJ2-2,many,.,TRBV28,TGTGCCAGCTCCCCCGTTCAAGGGGCCGACACCGGGGAGCTGTTTTTT,CASSPVQGADTGELFF
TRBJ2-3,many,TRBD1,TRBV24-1,TGTGCCACCAGTGACCCTAAGACAGGGTACGGAGATACGCAGTATTTT,CATSDPKTGYGDTQYF
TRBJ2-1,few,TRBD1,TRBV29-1,TGCAGCGTTGTGGGGACAGTAATCTACAATGAGCAGTTCTTC,CSVVGTVIYNEQFF
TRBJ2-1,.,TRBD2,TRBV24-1,TGTGCCACCAGTGATCTTGGGGGAGGGCCCGGTGAGCAGTTCTTC,CATSDLGGGPGEQFF
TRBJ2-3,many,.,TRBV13,TGTGCCAGCAGCCCCACAGCCGCAGATACGCAGTATTTT,CASSPTAADTQYF
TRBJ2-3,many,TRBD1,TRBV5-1,TGCGCCAGCGGTAGAGGGACAGCTAGCACAGATACGCAGTATTTT,CASGRGTASTDTQYF